The 6 T cell receptor beta chains listed next were all sequenced from one sample in a study of blood T cell repertoires in COVID-19. Here immunoSEQ multiplex PCR was the method, and the copy in TCRdb shows in-frame clones only, minus some. The data show roughly 260,000 clones, around 82% seen once. The sample was PBMCs or T cells enriched from blood (not recorded which). Source of these receptors: a woman in her thirties or forties who had been exposed to COVID-19.

This sequence joins TRBV6-4 and TRBJ1-2; TRBD1 matches at 9 bases. With 4 bases clipped from V and 8 bases from J, the junction kept 11 bases outside the gene matches. Germline V gene sequence: CDR1 MRHNA, CDR2 SNTAGT. This CDR3 has 15 residues. The CDR3 coding sequence is TGTGCCAGCAGTGGTAGCACAGGGGGCGCATGGGGCTACACCTTC. This sequence encodes CASSGSTGGAWGYTF.

The rearrangement joins TRBV5-6 to TRBJ1-2, with 9 bases that match TRBD1. The CDR3 sequence is 14 residues long. V lost 8 bases to trimming and J lost 7 bases; unmatched junction nucleotides: 12. The V gene's germline CDR1 is SGHDT and CDR2 YYEEEE. CDR3 bases: TGTGCCAGTACCTACGGGACAGGGTTGGGTGGCTACACCTTC. Protein: CASTYGTGLGGYTF.

The sample holds a few counts of this clone. This chain connects TRBV4-3 to TRBJ2-7, with 10 bases aligning to TRBD2. CDR1 LGHNA and CDR2 YSLEER come from the germline V gene. The CDR3 is 16 amino acids. V was pared by 0 bases and J by 5 bases, with 7 bases of the junction left unmatched. This chain's CDR3 is CASSQDAAGGRDEQYF. DNA of the CDR3: TGCGCCAGCAGCCAAGACGCAGCGGGGGGGCGTGACGAGCAGTACTTC.

The chain carries TRBV3-1 (or the pseudogene TRBV3-2) and TRBJ1-3; tentatively, D is TRBD1 (5 bases). The CDR3 loop spans 15 amino acids. Per germline, CDR1 LGHDT and CDR2 YNNKEL (reference sequence). V was cut by 0 bases and J by 3 bases, with 9 bases left in between. This CDR3 reads CASSQDSGGGNTIYF. CDR3 nucleotides: TGTGCCAGCAGCCAAGATTCGGGGGGTGGAAACACCATATATTTT.

This sequence joins TRBV7-6 and TRBJ2-2; tentatively, D is TRBD2 (5 bases). In germline, CDR1 is SGHVS, CDR2 FNYEAQ. The CDR3 is 15 residues long. The germline V and J ends were trimmed by 0 bases and 5 bases, with 10 bases remaining between them. CDR3 DNA: TGTGCCAGCAGCTTAGCATCCCCGGGAACCGGGGAGCTGTTTTTT. It specifies CASSLASPGTGELFF.

The V call is TRBV4-2, the J call TRBJ1-2, with a possible D match to TRBD1 (5 bases). Trimming left V 1 base short and J 3 bases short, with 12 bases between. Germline V gene sequence: CDR1 LGHNA, CDR2 YNFKEQ. The CDR3 covers 15 residues. CDR3 nucleotide sequence: TGTGCCAGCAGCCAAGGCGAACAGGTATACTATGGCTACACCTTC. Translating it yields CASSQGEQVYYGYTF.